This TCR beta chain was identified during a study of CD8 T cells in Susac syndrome (dated by TCRdb to about 2019). Context from the whole study: Whether CD8+ T cell activation and differentiation in Susac syndrome was antigen driven was tested using repertoire sequencing. The study compared CD8+ T cell repertoire clonality among 11 to 12 healthy donors, roughly 14 Susac syndrome patients and around 16 multiple sclerosis patients.

Regarding this clonotype: Its antigen has not been determined. No qualities accompany the bases; no much larger clone lies one base away.

RNA was extracted using the RNeasy kit, and roughly 0.5 to 1 microgram was reverse transcribed with random hexamers. The immunoSEQ multiplex PCR assay, which covers 54 Vbeta and 13 Jbeta segments, was used to amplify TCR beta CDR3 regions. PCR amplification bias was corrected using a synthetic template baseline for primer optimization and computational correction. From the authors' description of their analysis: Reads were assigned to V, D and J genes according to IMGT and analyzed in immunoSEQ Analyzer, with only productive sequences retained. To calculate clonality, Shannon entropy was normalized by log2 of the number of productive unique sequences and then subtracted from one. For each patient and control, public and private clones were evaluated among the 100 most prevalent clones. Clones were defined as Susac-specific if absent from the healthy and MS cohorts, from 1052 published viral clones and from other ImmuneACCESS disease sequences. The public sequencing data were trimmed at Q25 with fastp and processed into clonotypes with MiXCR by TCRdb, which kept only in-frame beta chains. Rows are unified per CDR3 protein, each entry keeping the most common DNA and genes. The authors' filters were not applied to this entry. In this sample the table shows about 400,000 distinct CDR3 sequences, around 85% of which occur a single time. Roughly 0.1% of the sample is taken by the ten largest.

High-throughput TCR beta sequencing profiled peripheral blood CD8+ and CD4+ T cells from healthy donors, Susac syndrome patients and multiple sclerosis patients. Treatment-naive patients with stable or active relapsing-remitting disease fulfilling revised McDonald criteria were used as multiple sclerosis controls. Bulk CD8+ and CD4+ T cells were purified by magnetic negative isolation, while CD8+ TEMRA cells were enriched using FACS. Blood was drawn into EDTA tubes, processed within 24 hours, and PBMCs were isolated by density gradient centrifugation. PBMCs destined for TCR sequencing were cryopreserved in liquid nitrogen and later thawed in a 37 °C water bath. Purity of sorted or isolated CD4+, CD8+ and CD8+ TEMRA cells was at least 90%. Overall study outcomes, separate from this receptor: The TCR sequencing and HLA analysis was acknowledged to have included a relatively small number of individuals.

CDR1 SEHNR and CDR2 FQNEAQ were looked up in the germline V gene (reference sequence). The CDR3 contains 15 residues, cysteine and phenylalanine counted. Only the CDR3 portion is preserved as DNA: 45 bases, with reading frame beginning at the first base. Deletion took 4 bases off V and 0 bases off J, with a span of 11 bases between the germline ends. The clonotype originates from a human donor with multiple sclerosis. The chain is assembled from TRBV7-9 and TRBJ2-3, with a tentative D gene TRBD2 over 5 matching bases. Sequenced sample: CD8+ T cells from PBMCs. The DNA is as follows: TGTGCCAGCAGCTACGACTACCTTAGCACAGATACGCAGTATTTT. The translation is CASSYDYLSTDTQYF.